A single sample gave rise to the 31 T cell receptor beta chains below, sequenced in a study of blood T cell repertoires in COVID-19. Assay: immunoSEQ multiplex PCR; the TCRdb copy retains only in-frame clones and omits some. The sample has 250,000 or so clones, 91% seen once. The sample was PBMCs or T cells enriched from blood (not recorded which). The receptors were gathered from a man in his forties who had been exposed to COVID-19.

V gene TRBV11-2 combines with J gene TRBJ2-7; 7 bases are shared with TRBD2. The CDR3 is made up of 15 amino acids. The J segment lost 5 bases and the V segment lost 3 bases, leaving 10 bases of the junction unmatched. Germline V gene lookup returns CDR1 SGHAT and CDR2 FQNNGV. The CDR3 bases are TGTGCCAGCAGCTTCTGGCGGGAGTTCGGGGACGAGCAGTACTTC. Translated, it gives CASSFWREFGDEQYF.

In DNA form, the CDR3 reads TGTGCCACCAGCAGAGGGCTAGCGGGAGAGGGAGCCTACAATGAGCAGTTCTTC. It translates to CATSRGLAGEGAYNEQFF. This chain connects TRBV15 to TRBJ2-1; 10 nucleotides match TRBD2. The CDR3 consists of 18 residues. V shed 1 base, J shed 2 bases, and the junction held 8 bases outside the gene matches. CDR1 is LNHNV, CDR2 YYDKDF, per germline (reference sequence).

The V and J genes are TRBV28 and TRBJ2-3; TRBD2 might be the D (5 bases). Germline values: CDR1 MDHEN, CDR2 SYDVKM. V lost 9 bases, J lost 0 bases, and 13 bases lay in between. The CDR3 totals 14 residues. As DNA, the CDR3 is TGTGCCAGTAGTGCGGGTCTGAGCACAGATACGCAGTATTTT. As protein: CASSAGLSTDTQYF. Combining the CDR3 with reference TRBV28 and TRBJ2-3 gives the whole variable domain DVKVTQSSRYLVKRTGEKVFLECVQDMDHENMFWYRQDPGLGLRLIYFSYDVKMKEKGDIPEGYSVSREKKERFSLILESASTNQTSMYLCASSAGLSTDTQYFGPGTRLTVL.

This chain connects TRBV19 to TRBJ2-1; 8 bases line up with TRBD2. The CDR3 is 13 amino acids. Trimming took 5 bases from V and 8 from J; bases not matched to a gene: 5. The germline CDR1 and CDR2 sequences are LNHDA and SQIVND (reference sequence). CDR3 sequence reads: CASSFGTSHEQFF. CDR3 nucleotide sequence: TGTGCCAGTAGTTTCGGGACTAGTCATGAGCAGTTCTTC.

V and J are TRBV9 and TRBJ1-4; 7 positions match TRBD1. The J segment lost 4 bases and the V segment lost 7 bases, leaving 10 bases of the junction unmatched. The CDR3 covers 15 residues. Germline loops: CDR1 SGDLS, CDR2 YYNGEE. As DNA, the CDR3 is TGTGCCAGCGGGGGCTCAGGGGGATTTAATGAAAAACTGTTTTTT. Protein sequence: CASGGSGGFNEKLFF.

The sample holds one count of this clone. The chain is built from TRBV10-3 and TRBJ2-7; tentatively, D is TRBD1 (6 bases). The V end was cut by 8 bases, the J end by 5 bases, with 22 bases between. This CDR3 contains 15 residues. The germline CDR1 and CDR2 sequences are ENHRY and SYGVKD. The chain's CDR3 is CAIRRWSQGINEQYF. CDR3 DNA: TGTGCCATCCGGCGGTGGTCGCAGGGGATTAACGAGCAGTACTTC.

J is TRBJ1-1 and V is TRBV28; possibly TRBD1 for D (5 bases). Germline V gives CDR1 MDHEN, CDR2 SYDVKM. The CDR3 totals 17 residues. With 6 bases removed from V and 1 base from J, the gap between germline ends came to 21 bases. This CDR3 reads CASRPQVALGPNTEAFF. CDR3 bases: TGTGCCAGCAGACCTCAGGTGGCTTTGGGGCCGAACACTGAAGCTTTCTTT.

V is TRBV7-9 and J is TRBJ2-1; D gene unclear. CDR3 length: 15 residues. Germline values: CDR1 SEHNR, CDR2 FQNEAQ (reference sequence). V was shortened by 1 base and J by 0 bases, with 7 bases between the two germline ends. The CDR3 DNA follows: TGTGCCAGCAGCTTAGTCAGAAGCTCCTACAATGAGCAGTTCTTC. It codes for CASSLVRSSYNEQFF.

CDR3 sequence reads: CASSSPRGNTEAFF. DNA for the CDR3: TGTGCCAGCAGCTCACCCCGGGGGAACACTGAAGCTTTCTTT. This chain uses TRBV7-6 with TRBJ1-1; no clear D gene. The CDR3 length is 14 residues. Per germline, CDR1 SGHVS and CDR2 FNYEAQ. V dropped 4 bases and J dropped 1 base, with 10 bases sitting between them.

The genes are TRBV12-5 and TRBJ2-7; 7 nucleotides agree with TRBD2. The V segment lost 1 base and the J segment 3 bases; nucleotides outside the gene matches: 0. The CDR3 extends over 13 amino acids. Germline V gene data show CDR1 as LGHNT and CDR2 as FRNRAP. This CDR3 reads CASGLGGSYEQYF. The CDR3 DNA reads TGTGCTAGTGGTTTGGGCGGGAGCTACGAGCAGTACTTC.

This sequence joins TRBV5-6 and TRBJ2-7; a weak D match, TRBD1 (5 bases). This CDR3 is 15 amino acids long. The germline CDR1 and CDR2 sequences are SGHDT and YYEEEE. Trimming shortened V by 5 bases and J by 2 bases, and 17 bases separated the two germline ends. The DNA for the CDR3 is TGTGCCAGCAGTAGGTTACAGGACGCACCCTACGAGCAGTACTTC. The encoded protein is CASSRLQDAPYEQYF.

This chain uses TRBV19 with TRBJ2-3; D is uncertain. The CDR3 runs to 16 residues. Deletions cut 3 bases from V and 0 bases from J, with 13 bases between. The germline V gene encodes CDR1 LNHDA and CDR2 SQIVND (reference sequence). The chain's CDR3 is CASSILPSSSTDTQYF. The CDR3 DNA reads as TGTGCCAGTAGTATTCTTCCCTCTAGTAGCACAGATACGCAGTATTTT.

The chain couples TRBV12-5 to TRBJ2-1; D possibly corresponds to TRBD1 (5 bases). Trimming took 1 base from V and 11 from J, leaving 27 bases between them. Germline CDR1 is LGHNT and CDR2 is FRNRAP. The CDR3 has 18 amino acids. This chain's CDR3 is CASGLAQGPKHGWAKQFF. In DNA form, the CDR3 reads TGTGCTAGTGGTTTGGCCCAGGGCCCAAAACACGGGTGGGCGAAGCAGTTCTTC.

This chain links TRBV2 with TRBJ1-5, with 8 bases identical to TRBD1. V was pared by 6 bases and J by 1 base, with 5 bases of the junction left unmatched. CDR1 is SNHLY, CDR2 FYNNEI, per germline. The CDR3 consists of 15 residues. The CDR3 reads CASRLDRGSNQPQHF. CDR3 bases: TGTGCCAGCAGGTTAGACAGGGGAAGCAATCAGCCCCAGCATTTT. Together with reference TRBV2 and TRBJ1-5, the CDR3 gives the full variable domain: EPEVTQTPSHQVTQMGQEVILRCVPISNHLYFYWYRQILGQKVEFLVSFYNNEISEKSEIFDDQFSVERPDGSNFTLKIRSTKLEDSAMYFCASRLDRGSNQPQHFGDGTRLSIL.

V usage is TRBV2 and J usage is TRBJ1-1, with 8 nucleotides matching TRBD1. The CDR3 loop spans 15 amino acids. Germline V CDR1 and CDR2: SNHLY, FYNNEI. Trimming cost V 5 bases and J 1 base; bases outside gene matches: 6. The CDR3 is CASSRDRGGNTEAFF. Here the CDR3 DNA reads TGTGCCAGCAGTAGAGACAGGGGAGGGAACACTGAAGCTTTCTTT.

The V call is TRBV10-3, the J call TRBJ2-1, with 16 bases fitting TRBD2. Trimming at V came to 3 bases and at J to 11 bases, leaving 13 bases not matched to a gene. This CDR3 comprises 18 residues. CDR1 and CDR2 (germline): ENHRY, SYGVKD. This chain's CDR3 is CAISDLLGLAGGQSKQFF. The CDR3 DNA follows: TGTGCCATCAGTGATCTATTGGGACTAGCGGGAGGGCAGTCGAAGCAGTTCTTC.

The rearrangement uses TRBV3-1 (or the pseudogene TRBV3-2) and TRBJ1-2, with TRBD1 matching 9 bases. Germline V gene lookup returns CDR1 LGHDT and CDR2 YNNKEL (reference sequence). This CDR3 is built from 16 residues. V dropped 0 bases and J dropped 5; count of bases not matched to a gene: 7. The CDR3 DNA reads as TGTGCCAGCAGCCAAGAGGGACTACAGGGGGCGTATGGCTACACCTTC. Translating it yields CASSQEGLQGAYGYTF.

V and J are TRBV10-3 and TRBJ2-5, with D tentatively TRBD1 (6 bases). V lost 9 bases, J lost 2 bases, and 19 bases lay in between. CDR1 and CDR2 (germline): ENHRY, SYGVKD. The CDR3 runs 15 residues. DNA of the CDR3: TGTGCCATTTCAGAAGCCAGGGGCCGTCAAGAGACCCAGTACTTC. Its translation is CAISEARGRQETQYF.

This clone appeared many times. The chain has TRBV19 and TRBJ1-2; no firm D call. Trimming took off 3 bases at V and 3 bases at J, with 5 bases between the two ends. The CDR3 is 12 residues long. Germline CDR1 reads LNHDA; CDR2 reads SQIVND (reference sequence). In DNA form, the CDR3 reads TGTGCCAGTAGTATGGCAGACTATGGCTACACCTTC. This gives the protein CASSMADYGYTF.

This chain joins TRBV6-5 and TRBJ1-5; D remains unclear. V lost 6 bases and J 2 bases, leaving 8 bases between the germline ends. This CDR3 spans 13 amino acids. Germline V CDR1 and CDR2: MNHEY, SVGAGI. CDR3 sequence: CASRTSGNQPQHF. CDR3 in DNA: TGTGCCAGCAGGACATCGGGCAATCAGCCCCAGCATTTT.

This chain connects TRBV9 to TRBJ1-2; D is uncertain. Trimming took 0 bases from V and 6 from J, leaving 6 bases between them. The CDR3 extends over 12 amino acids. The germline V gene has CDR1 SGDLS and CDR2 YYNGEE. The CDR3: CASSVAEDGYTF. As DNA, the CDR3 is TGTGCCAGCAGCGTAGCCGAGGATGGCTACACCTTC.

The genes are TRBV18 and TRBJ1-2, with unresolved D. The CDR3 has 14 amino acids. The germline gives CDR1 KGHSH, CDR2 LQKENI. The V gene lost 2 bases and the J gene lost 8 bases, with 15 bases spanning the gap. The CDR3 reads CASSPSWESDGYTF. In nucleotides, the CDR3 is TGTGCCAGCTCACCATCCTGGGAGTCGGACGGCTACACCTTC.

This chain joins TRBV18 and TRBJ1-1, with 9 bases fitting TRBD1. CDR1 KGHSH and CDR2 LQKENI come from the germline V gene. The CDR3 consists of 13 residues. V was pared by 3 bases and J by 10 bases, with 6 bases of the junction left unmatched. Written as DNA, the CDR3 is TGTGCCAGCTCACCCCAGGGGACAGGGCGAGCTTTCTTT. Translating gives CASSPQGTGRAFF.

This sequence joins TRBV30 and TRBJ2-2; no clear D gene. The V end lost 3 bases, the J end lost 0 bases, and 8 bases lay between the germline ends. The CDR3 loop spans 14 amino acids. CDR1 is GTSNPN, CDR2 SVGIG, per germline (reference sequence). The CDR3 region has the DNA TGTGCCTGGAGGCGAAATTCGAACACCGGGGAGCTGTTTTTT. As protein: CAWRRNSNTGELFF.

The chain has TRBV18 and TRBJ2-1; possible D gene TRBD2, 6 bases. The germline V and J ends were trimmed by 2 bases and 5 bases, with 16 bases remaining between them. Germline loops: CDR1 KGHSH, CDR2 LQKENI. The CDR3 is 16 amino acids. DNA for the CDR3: TGTGCCAGCTCACCAAGAACCGGGACTCAGGACAATGAGCAGTTCTTC. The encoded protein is CASSPRTGTQDNEQFF.

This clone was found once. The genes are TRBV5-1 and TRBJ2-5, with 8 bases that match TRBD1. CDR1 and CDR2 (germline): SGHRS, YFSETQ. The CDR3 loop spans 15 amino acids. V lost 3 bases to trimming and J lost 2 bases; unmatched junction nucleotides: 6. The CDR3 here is CASSSGTGAQETQYF. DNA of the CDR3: TGCGCCAGCAGCTCGGGGACAGGAGCACAAGAGACCCAGTACTTC.

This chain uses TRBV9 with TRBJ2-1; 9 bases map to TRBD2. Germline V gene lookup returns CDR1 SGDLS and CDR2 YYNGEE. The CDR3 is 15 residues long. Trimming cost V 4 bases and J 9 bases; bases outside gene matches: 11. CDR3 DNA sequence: TGTGCCAGCAGCCCAGAGGCTAGCGGGATGGGTGAGCAGTTCTTC. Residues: CASSPEASGMGEQFF.

The CDR3 spells CASSLVNSDQAGGYTF. Here the CDR3 DNA reads TGTGCCAGCAGCTTAGTAAACTCGGACCAGGCGGGGGGCTACACCTTC. V is TRBV7-9 and J is TRBJ1-2; no firm D call. Germline CDR1 is SEHNR and CDR2 is FQNEAQ (reference sequence). The CDR3 is 16 amino acids. Between the trimmed V and J ends, which lost 1 base and 8 bases, there was a span of 20 bases.

The CDR3 sequence is CSASSQGNEKLFF. The CDR3 nucleotides are TGCAGTGCTAGTAGTCAGGGTAATGAAAAACTGTTTTTT. This sequence joins TRBV20-1 and TRBJ1-4, with D possibly matching TRBD1 (5 bases). Germline lookup yields CDR1 DFQATT and CDR2 SNEGSKA (reference sequence). The CDR3 has 13 residues. The V end was cut by 3 bases, the J end by 4 bases, with 9 bases between.

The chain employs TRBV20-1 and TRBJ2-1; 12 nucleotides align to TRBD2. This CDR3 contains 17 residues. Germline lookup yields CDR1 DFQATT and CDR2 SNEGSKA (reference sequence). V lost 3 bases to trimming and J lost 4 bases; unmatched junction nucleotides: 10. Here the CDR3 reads CSASGLAGGFMYNEQFF. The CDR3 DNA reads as TGCAGTGCTAGTGGCCTAGCGGGAGGGTTCATGTACAATGAGCAGTTCTTC.

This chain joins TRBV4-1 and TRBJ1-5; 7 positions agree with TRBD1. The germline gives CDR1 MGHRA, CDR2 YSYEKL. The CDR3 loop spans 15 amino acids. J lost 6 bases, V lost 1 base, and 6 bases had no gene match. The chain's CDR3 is CASSQVVQGRQPQHF. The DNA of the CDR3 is TGCGCCAGCAGCCAAGTAGTACAGGGGCGTCAGCCCCAGCATTTT.